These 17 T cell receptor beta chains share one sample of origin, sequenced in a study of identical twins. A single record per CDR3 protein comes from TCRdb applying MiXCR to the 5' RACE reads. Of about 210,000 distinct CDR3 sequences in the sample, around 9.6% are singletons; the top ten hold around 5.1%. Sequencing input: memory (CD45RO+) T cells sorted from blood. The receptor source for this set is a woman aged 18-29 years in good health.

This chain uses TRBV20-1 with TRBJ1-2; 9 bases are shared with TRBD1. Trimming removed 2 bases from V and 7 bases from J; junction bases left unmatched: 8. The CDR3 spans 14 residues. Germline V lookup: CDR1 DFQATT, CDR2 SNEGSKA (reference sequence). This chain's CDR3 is CSARFLNRGLGYTF. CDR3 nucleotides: TGCAGTGCTAGATTTCTAAACAGGGGGCTTGGCTACACCTTC.

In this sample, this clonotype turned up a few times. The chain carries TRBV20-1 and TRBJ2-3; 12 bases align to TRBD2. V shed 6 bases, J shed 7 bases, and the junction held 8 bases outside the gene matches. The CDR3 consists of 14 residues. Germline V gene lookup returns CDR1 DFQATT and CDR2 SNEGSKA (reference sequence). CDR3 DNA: TGCAGTGCCCCGACTAGCGGGGGCCCAAATACGCAGTATTTT. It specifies CSAPTSGGPNTQYF.

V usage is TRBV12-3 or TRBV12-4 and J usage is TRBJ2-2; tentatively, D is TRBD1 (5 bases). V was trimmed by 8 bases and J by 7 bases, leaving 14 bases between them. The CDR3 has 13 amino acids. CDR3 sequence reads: CASAIHQGGELFF. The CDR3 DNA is TGTGCCAGCGCGATCCACCAGGGCGGGGAGCTGTTTTTT.

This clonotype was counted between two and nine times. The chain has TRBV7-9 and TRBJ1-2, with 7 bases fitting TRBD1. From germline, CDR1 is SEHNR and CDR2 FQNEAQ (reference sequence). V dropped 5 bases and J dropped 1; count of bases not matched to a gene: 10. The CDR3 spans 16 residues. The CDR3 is CASSSMTGPLNYGYTF. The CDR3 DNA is TGTGCCAGCAGCAGTATGACAGGGCCCCTTAACTATGGCTACACCTTC.

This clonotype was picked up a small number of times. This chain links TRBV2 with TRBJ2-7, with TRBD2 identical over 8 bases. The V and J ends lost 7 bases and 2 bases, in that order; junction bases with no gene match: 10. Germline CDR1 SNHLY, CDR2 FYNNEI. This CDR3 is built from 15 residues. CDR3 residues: CASNGGTSGTYEQYF. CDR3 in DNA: TGTGCCAGCAACGGTGGAACTAGCGGAACCTACGAGCAGTACTTC.

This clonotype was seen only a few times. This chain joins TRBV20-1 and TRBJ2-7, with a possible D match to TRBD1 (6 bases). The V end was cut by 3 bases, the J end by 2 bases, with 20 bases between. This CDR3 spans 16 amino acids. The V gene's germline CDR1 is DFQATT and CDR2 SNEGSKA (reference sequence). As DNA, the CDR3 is TGCAGTGCTAGCCTGATAAAACAGGGTAGGACCTACGAGCAGTACTTC. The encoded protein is CSASLIKQGRTYEQYF.

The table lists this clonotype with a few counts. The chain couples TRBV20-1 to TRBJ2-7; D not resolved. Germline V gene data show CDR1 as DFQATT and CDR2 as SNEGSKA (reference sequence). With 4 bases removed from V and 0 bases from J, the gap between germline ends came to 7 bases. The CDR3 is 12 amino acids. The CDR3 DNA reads TGCAGTGCTATCGATTCCTCCTACGAGCAGTACTTC. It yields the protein CSAIDSSYEQYF.

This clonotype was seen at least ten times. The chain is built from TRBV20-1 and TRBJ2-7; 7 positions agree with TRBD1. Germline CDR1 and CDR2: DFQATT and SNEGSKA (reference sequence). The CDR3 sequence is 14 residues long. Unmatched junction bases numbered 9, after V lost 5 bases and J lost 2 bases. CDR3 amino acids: CSAGPGQRPYEQYF. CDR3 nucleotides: TGCAGTGCTGGACCGGGACAGCGTCCCTACGAGCAGTACTTC.

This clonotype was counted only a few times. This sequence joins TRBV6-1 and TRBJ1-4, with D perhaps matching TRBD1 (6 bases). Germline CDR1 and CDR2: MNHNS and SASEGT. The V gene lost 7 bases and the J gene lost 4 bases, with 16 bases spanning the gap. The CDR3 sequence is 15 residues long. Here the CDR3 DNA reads TGTGCCAGCACCCCCCGGGGGGCCTTTAATGAAAAACTGTTTTTT. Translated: CASTPRGAFNEKLFF.

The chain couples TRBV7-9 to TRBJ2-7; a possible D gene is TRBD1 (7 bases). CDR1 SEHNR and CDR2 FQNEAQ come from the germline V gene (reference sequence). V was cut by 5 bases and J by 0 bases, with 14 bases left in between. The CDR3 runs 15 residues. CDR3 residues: CASSLGTAGSYEQYF. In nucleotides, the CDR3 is TGTGCCAGCAGCCTTGGGACAGCGGGCTCCTACGAGCAGTACTTC.

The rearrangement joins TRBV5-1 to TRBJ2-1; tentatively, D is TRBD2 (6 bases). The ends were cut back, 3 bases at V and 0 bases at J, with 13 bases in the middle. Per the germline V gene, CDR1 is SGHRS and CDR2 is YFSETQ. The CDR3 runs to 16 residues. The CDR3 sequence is CASSWGVGPSYNEQFF. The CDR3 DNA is TGCGCCAGCAGCTGGGGGGTAGGTCCCTCCTACAATGAGCAGTTCTTC. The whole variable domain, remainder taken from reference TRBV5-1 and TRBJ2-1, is KAGVTQTPRYLIKTRGQQVTLSCSPISGHRSVSWYQQTPGQGLQFLFEYFSETQRNKGNFPGRFSGRQFSNSRSEMNVSTLELGDSALYLCASSWGVGPSYNEQFFGPGTRLTVL.

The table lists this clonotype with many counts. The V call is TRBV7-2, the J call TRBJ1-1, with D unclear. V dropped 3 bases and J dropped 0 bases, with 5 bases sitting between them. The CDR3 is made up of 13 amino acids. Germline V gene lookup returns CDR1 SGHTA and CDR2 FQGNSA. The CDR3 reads CASSFSVNTEAFF. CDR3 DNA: TGTGCCAGCAGCTTTTCGGTGAACACTGAAGCTTTCTTT.

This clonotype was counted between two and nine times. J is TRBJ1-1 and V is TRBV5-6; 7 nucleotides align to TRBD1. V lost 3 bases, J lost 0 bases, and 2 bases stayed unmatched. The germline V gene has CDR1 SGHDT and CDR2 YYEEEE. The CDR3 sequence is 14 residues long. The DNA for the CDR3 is TGTGCCAGCAGCTACGGACAGGTGAACACTGAAGCTTTCTTT. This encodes CASSYGQVNTEAFF.

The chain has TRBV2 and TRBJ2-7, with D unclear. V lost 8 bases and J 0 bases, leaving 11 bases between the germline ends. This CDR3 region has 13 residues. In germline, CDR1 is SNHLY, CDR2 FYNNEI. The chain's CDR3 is CASLYDVSYEQYF. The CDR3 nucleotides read TGTGCCAGCCTCTACGACGTCTCCTACGAGCAGTACTTC.

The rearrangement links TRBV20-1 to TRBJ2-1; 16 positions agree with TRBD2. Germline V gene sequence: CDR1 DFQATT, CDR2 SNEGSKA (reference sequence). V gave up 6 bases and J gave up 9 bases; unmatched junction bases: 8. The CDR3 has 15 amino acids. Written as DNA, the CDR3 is TGCAGTGCATACGCCGGGACTAGCGGGAGGGCTGAGCAGTTCTTC. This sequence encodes CSAYAGTSGRAEQFF.

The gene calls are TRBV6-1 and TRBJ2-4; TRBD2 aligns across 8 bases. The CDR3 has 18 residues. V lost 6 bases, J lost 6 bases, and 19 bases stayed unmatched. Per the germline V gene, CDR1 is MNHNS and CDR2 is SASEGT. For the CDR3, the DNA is TGTGCCAGCAGAAACCAAGCGGGGGCCCCCACCCGCCTAAACATTCAGTACTTC. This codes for CASRNQAGAPTRLNIQYF.

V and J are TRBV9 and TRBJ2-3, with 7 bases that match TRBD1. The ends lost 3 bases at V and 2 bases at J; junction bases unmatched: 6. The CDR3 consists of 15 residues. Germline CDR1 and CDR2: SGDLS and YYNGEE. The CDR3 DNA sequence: TGTGCCAGCAGCGCCGGGACAGACTCCACAGATACGCAGTATTTT. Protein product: CASSAGTDSTDTQYF.